The entry below describes one T cell receptor beta chain. This specimen belongs to a study of blood T cell repertoires in COVID-19. About the study: The cDNA or gDNA used as material had been derived from T cells, B-cell-depleted T cells, or PBMCs.

Looked up from germline, CDR1 is SGHTA and CDR2 is FQGNSA. The CDR3 has 14 residues. Trimming took 3 bases from V and 9 from J; bases not matched to a gene: 5. The data were produced by immunoSEQ multiplex PCR, yet TCRdb's version contains in-frame clones alone and is incomplete. The sample records more than 45,000 clones, 90% being singletons. V and J are TRBV7-2 and TRBJ2-1; 10 bases are shared with TRBD2. The source material was peripheral blood. The TCR originated in a man in his sixties or seventies with acute or convalescent COVID-19. The DNA for the CDR3 is TGTGCCAGCAGCTTGGAGCGGGGGGGCGGTGAGCAGTTCTTC. It codes for CASSLERGGGEQFF.